A selection of T cell receptor beta chains follows, all from one sample in a study of cytomegalovirus exposure and HLA in healthy donors. Some clones are missing from TCRdb's copy, which holds only in-frame ones; the method was immunoSEQ multiplex PCR. The table records about 89,000 clones, around four fifths of them present only once. The sample was PBMCs. Receptor source: a female donor in good health and CMV-seropositive. Both conserved end residues are part of each CDR3. A D gene is named only where the DNA matches it firmly. A clone size is listed for some rows: how often the clone was seen (once, few, many), or a class if it is expanded.

CDR3 protein: CASSYRGLANEKLFF
CDR3 DNA: TGTGCCAGCAGTTACAGGGGGCTGGCTAATGAAAAACTGTTTTTT
D gene: TRBD1
clone size: NA
V gene: TRBV6-5
J gene: TRBJ1-4

CDR3 protein: CASSLGFRDQPQHF
CDR3 DNA: TGTGCCAGCAGCTTGGGATTTCGGGATCAGCCCCAGCATTTT
D gene: NA
clone size: NA
V gene: TRBV5-6
J gene: TRBJ1-5

CDR3 protein: CASSQDTRGINQPQHF
CDR3 DNA: TGTGCCAGCAGCCAAGATACCAGGGGAATCAATCAGCCCCAGCATTTT
D gene: NA
clone size: NA
V gene: TRBV14
J gene: TRBJ1-5

CDR3 protein: CASSLEVREAFF
CDR3 DNA: TGTGCCAGCAGCTTAGAGGTTCGGGAGGCTTTCTTT
D gene: NA
clone size: NA
V gene: TRBV7-9
J gene: TRBJ1-1

CDR3 protein: CASGTGSSYEQYF
CDR3 DNA: TGTGCCAGTGGGACCGGGAGTTCCTACGAGCAGTACTTC
D gene: NA
clone size: once
V gene: TRBV19
J gene: TRBJ2-7

CDR3 protein: CASSRQGAYNEQFF
CDR3 DNA: TGTGCCAGCAGCCGGCAGGGGGCCTACAATGAGCAGTTCTTC
D gene: TRBD1
clone size: NA
V gene: TRBV5-4
J gene: TRBJ2-1

CDR3 protein: CASSERTGGPGGELFF
CDR3 DNA: TGTGCCAGCAGTGAAAGAACGGGAGGGCCTGGCGGGGAGCTGTTTTTT
D gene: TRBD2
clone size: NA
V gene: TRBV6-1
J gene: TRBJ2-2

CDR3 protein: CASSEVPGSQPQHF
CDR3 DNA: TGCGCCAGCAGTGAAGTACCAGGCAGTCAGCCCCAGCATTTT
D gene: NA
clone size: NA
V gene: TRBV10-1
J gene: TRBJ1-5

CDR3 protein: CASSSTITYEQYF
CDR3 DNA: TGTGCCAGCAGCTCGACAATTACCTACGAGCAGTACTTC
D gene: NA
clone size: NA
V gene: TRBV5-6
J gene: TRBJ2-7

CDR3 protein: CASSSRDRWNYGYTF
CDR3 DNA: TGTGCCAGCAGCTCACGGGACAGGTGGAACTATGGCTACACCTTC
D gene: TRBD1
clone size: once
V gene: TRBV7-9
J gene: TRBJ1-2

CDR3 protein: CSVESGEGYTF
CDR3 DNA: TGCAGCGTTGAGTCAGGGGAAGGCTACACCTTC
D gene: NA
clone size: few
V gene: TRBV29-1
J gene: TRBJ1-2

CDR3 protein: CAISGGQGSGANVLTF
CDR3 DNA: TGTGCCATCAGTGGGGGACAGGGATCTGGGGCCAACGTCCTGACTTTC
D gene: TRBD1
clone size: NA
V gene: TRBV10-3
J gene: TRBJ2-6

CDR3 protein: CASSSRTAILHPNGFLYGYTF
CDR3 DNA: TGTGCCAGCAGCTCCCGGACAGCGATCCTCCATCCCAACGGTTTTCTCTATGGCTACACCTTC
D gene: NA
clone size: NA
V gene: TRBV9
J gene: TRBJ1-2

CDR3 protein: CASSSDYGTGGGYTF
CDR3 DNA: TGTGCCAGCAGCTCAGACTACGGGACAGGGGGTGGCTACACCTTC
D gene: TRBD1
clone size: NA
V gene: TRBV7-9
J gene: TRBJ1-2

CDR3 protein: CSSSLGAPYSNQPQHF
CDR3 DNA: TGTTCCAGCAGCTTAGGCGCCCCCTATAGCAATCAGCCCCAGCATTTT
D gene: NA
clone size: NA
V gene: TRBV7-9
J gene: TRBJ1-5

CDR3 protein: CARTGSAETQYF
CDR3 DNA: TGTGCCAGAACAGGGAGTGCCGAGACCCAGTACTTC
D gene: NA
clone size: NA
V gene: TRBV6-4
J gene: TRBJ2-5

CDR3 protein: CASSSQGPNQPQHF
CDR3 DNA: TGTGCCAGCAGTTCACAGGGCCCCAATCAGCCCCAGCATTTT
D gene: NA
clone size: NA
V gene: TRBV27
J gene: TRBJ1-5

CDR3 protein: CASSIEYGAGGPSGANVLTF
CDR3 DNA: TGTGCCAGTAGTATAGAGTATGGAGCGGGAGGACCCTCTGGGGCCAACGTCCTGACTTTC
D gene: TRBD2
clone size: NA
V gene: TRBV19
J gene: TRBJ2-6

CDR3 protein: CASSLSGGSYEQYF
CDR3 DNA: TGTGCCAGCAGCCTTTCAGGGGGGTCCTACGAGCAGTACTTC
D gene: NA
clone size: NA
V gene: TRBV5-6
J gene: TRBJ2-7

CDR3 protein: CASSYSSLAGSYEQYF
CDR3 DNA: TGTGCCAGCAGTTACTCGAGTCTAGCCGGCTCCTACGAGCAGTACTTC
D gene: NA
clone size: few
V gene: TRBV6-5
J gene: TRBJ2-7

CDR3 protein: CASSLAGGAGNTIYF
CDR3 DNA: TGTGCCAGCAGTTTAGCGGGTGGGGCCGGAAACACCATATATTTT
D gene: NA
clone size: NA
V gene: TRBV6-6
J gene: TRBJ1-3

CDR3 protein: CAWSSPLRANYF
CDR3 DNA: TGTGCCTGGAGTAGCCCTCTCAGGGCCAACTACTTC
D gene: NA
clone size: NA
V gene: TRBV30
J gene: TRBJ2-7

CDR3 protein: CASSMGQGTYNEQFF
CDR3 DNA: TGTGCCAGTAGTATGGGACAGGGGACCTACAATGAGCAGTTCTTC
D gene: TRBD1
clone size: NA
V gene: TRBV19
J gene: TRBJ2-1

CDR3 protein: CATSRQQGDGYTF
CDR3 DNA: TGTGCCACCAGCAGACAACAGGGCGATGGCTACACCTTC
D gene: NA
clone size: few
V gene: TRBV15
J gene: TRBJ1-2

CDR3 protein: CASSLRQGNYNEQFF
CDR3 DNA: TGTGCCAGCAGCTTACGACAGGGGAACTACAATGAGCAGTTCTTC
D gene: TRBD1
clone size: NA
V gene: TRBV5-4
J gene: TRBJ2-1

CDR3 protein: CASSGGDRGGYEQYF
CDR3 DNA: TGTGCCAGCAGCGGAGGGGACAGGGGCGGTTACGAGCAGTACTTC
D gene: TRBD1
clone size: once
V gene: TRBV9
J gene: TRBJ2-7

CDR3 protein: CASSPPAGQRNQPQHF
CDR3 DNA: TGTGCCAGCAGTCCGCCGGCGGGGCAGCGCAATCAGCCCCAGCATTTT
D gene: NA
clone size: NA
V gene: TRBV28
J gene: TRBJ1-5

CDR3 protein: CASSLGQNGEQFF
CDR3 DNA: TGTGCCAGCAGCTTAGGACAGAACGGTGAGCAGTTCTTC
D gene: NA
clone size: few
V gene: TRBV7-6
J gene: TRBJ2-1

CDR3 protein: CAGSLAGRYSPQETQYF
CDR3 DNA: TGTGCCGGCAGCTTAGCCGGGAGGTACAGCCCCCAAGAGACCCAGTACTTC
D gene: TRBD2
clone size: NA
V gene: TRBV7-3
J gene: TRBJ2-5

CDR3 protein: CASSYMASYGYTF
CDR3 DNA: TGTGCCAGCAGTTACATGGCTTCCTATGGCTACACCTTC
D gene: NA
clone size: NA
V gene: TRBV6-5
J gene: TRBJ1-2

CDR3 protein: CASSLRGVTGRQETQYF
CDR3 DNA: TGCGCCAGCAGCTTGAGAGGTGTCACCGGGAGACAGGAGACCCAGTACTTC
D gene: NA
clone size: NA
V gene: TRBV5-1
J gene: TRBJ2-5

CDR3 protein: CASSRKRLAGGPNEQFF
CDR3 DNA: TGTGCCAGCAGCAGAAAAAGACTAGCGGGAGGGCCGAATGAGCAGTTCTTC
D gene: NA
clone size: NA
V gene: TRBV21-1
J gene: TRBJ2-1

CDR3 protein: CASRGVTGMASGYTF
CDR3 DNA: TGTGCCAGCAGGGGGGTGACAGGGATGGCGAGCGGCTACACCTTC
D gene: TRBD1
clone size: NA
V gene: TRBV25-1
J gene: TRBJ1-2

CDR3 protein: CASSPLLRPGTGGHGYTF
CDR3 DNA: TGTGCCAGCTCACCACTACTTAGACCCGGGACAGGGGGACATGGCTACACCTTC
D gene: TRBD1
clone size: NA
V gene: TRBV18
J gene: TRBJ1-2

CDR3 protein: CASSESGTYEQYF
CDR3 DNA: TGTGCCAGCAGTGAAAGCGGGACCTACGAGCAGTACTTC
D gene: TRBD2
clone size: NA
V gene: TRBV6-1
J gene: TRBJ2-7

CDR3 protein: CASSELGGTGDNEQFF
CDR3 DNA: TGTGCCAGCAGTGAATTGGGAGGGACAGGGGACAATGAGCAGTTCTTC
D gene: TRBD1
clone size: NA
V gene: TRBV25-1
J gene: TRBJ2-1

CDR3 protein: CASSLRGQGYNSPLHF
CDR3 DNA: TGTGCCAGCAGTTTAAGGGGACAGGGGTATAATTCACCCCTCCACTTT
D gene: TRBD1
clone size: few
V gene: TRBV27
J gene: TRBJ1-6